One sample yielded the 28 T cell receptor beta chains listed below, sequenced in a study of blood T cell repertoires in COVID-19. Libraries were prepared by immunoSEQ multiplex PCR; TCRdb keeps only in-frame clonotypes and omits some of them. The data show about 120,000 clones, 80% to 90% seen once. The sample comprised peripheral blood. The receptors were sampled from a woman aged 45 to 65 with acute or convalescent COVID-19.

The chain joins TRBV5-1 to TRBJ2-1; 8 nucleotides align to TRBD2. Germline V gene data show CDR1 as SGHRS and CDR2 as YFSETQ. The CDR3 extends over 16 amino acids. V trimming: 0 bases; J trimming: 2 bases; junction bases outside the gene matches: 4. CDR3 DNA sequence: TGCGCCAGCAGCTTGGTTAGCGGGGTGACCTACAATGAGCAGTTCTTC. Translating gives CASSLVSGVTYNEQFF.

The chain links TRBV12-3 or TRBV12-4 to TRBJ1-1; 7 bases match TRBD1. The CDR3 is 12 amino acids. V shed 7 bases, J shed 5 bases, and the junction held 4 bases outside the gene matches. CDR3 in DNA: TGTGCCAGCACCGAACAGGGGACTGAAGCTTTCTTT. This encodes CASTEQGTEAFF.

V usage is TRBV5-4 and J usage is TRBJ2-2; D not resolved. The CDR3 is 16 residues long. Germline loops: CDR1 SGHNT, CDR2 YYREEE (reference sequence). With 0 bases removed from V and 5 bases from J, the gap between germline ends came to 14 bases. The CDR3 here is CASSLGVSLGTGELFF. The DNA of the CDR3 is TGTGCCAGCAGCTTGGGAGTTAGCCTTGGAACCGGGGAGCTGTTTTTT.

V gene TRBV7-9 combines with J gene TRBJ2-5; TRBD2 agrees at 10 bases. The trim removed 5 bases at V and 1 base at J, leaving 7 bases unmatched. The CDR3 totals 16 residues. Germline assignment: CDR1 SEHNR and CDR2 FQNEAQ (reference sequence). The CDR3 DNA is TGTGCCAGCAGCCAAGTAGCGGGGGGACCCCAAGAGACCCAGTACTTC. It specifies CASSQVAGGPQETQYF.

The chain is built from TRBV9 and TRBJ2-3, with a tentative D call TRBD2 (6 bases). Germline CDR1 SGDLS, CDR2 YYNGEE. The CDR3 spans 13 residues. Trimming took 3 bases from V and 8 from J, leaving 13 bases between them. As DNA, the CDR3 is TGTGCCAGCAGCGGTGCCCTCGGGAGTACGCAGTATTTT. Its protein is CASSGALGSTQYF. The full variable domain, with the rest looked up from reference TRBV9 and TRBJ2-3, is DSGVTQTPKHLITATGQRVTLRCSPRSGDLSVYWYQQSLDQGLQFLIQYYNGEERAKGNILERFSAQQFPDLHSELNLSSLELGDSALYFCASSGALGSTQYFGPGTRLTVL.

V usage is TRBV5-4 and J usage is TRBJ2-7; 9 bases line up with TRBD1. The junction had 6 bases not matched to a gene; V was cut back by 4 bases and J by 7 bases. This CDR3 is built from 13 residues. From germline, CDR1 is SGHNT and CDR2 YYREEE (reference sequence). The CDR3 bases are TGTGCCAGCAGCAGGGACAGGGTGGGGGAGCAGTACTTC. Translating gives CASSRDRVGEQYF.

The chain has TRBV28 and TRBJ1-1; D gene uncertain. The V end lost 1 base, the J end lost 0 bases, and 6 bases lay between the germline ends. CDR1 is MDHEN and CDR2 is SYDVKM in the germline V gene. The CDR3 sequence is 14 residues long. CDR3 residues: CASSLSVMNTEAFF. For the CDR3, the DNA is TGTGCCAGCAGTTTATCGGTCATGAACACTGAAGCTTTCTTT. Complete variable domain (other parts from reference TRBV28 and TRBJ1-1): DVKVTQSSRYLVKRTGEKVFLECVQDMDHENMFWYRQDPGLGLRLIYFSYDVKMKEKGDIPEGYSVSREKKERFSLILESASTNQTSMYLCASSLSVMNTEAFFGQGTRLTVV.

This clone was observed once. The chain uses TRBV5-1 and TRBJ1-2; 9 nucleotides line up with TRBD1. Germline V gives CDR1 SGHRS, CDR2 YFSETQ. This CDR3 region has 14 residues. With V trimmed by 3 bases and J by 4 bases, 4 bases remained unmatched. CDR3 amino acids: CASSSGQGIYGYTF. The CDR3 region has the DNA TGCGCCAGCAGCTCGGGACAGGGAATCTATGGCTACACCTTC.

Concerning this clone itself: The sample holds other DNA sequences that translate to the same CDR3. The V gene is TRBV2, the J gene TRBJ1-5, with a tentative D call TRBD1 (5 bases). Trimming cost V 4 bases and J 4 bases, with 11 bases left between them. CDR3 length: 14 residues. Germline V gives CDR1 SNHLY, CDR2 FYNNEI. The CDR3 bases are TGTGCCAGCAGTGTAGGACAAAATAATCAGCCCCAGCATTTT. Translation gives CASSVGQNNQPQHF.

The V call is TRBV4-3, the J call TRBJ1-3; D might be TRBD1 (5 bases). Germline V gene data show CDR1 as LGHNA and CDR2 as YSLEER. The CDR3 runs to 18 residues. V lost 0 bases to trimming and J lost 0 bases, with 15 bases between them. CDR3 sequence reads: CASSQELGGAGSGNTIYF. CDR3 bases: TGCGCCAGCAGCCAAGAGCTGGGAGGGGCCGGCTCTGGAAACACCATATATTTT.

The CDR3 nucleotides are TGTGCCAGCAGTTACTCGAGGACAATCTCCAATGAGCAGTTCTTC. Translation: CASSYSRTISNEQFF. This sequence joins TRBV6-5 and TRBJ2-1; D may be TRBD1 (5 bases). The length of the CDR3 is 15 residues. The germline gives CDR1 MNHEY, CDR2 SVGAGI. V dropped 0 bases and J dropped 6 bases, with 12 bases sitting between them.

This chain uses TRBV11-2 with TRBJ1-2; 9 nucleotides agree with TRBD1. Trimming at V came to 1 base and at J to 3 bases, leaving 6 bases not matched to a gene. Germline CDR1 reads SGHAT; CDR2 reads FQNNGV. CDR3 length: 16 amino acids. The CDR3 is CASSLGVWTGDYGYTF. CDR3 DNA sequence: TGTGCCAGCAGCTTAGGGGTTTGGACAGGGGACTATGGCTACACCTTC.

The chain combines TRBV11-3 with TRBJ2-1; 9 bases are a match to TRBD1. The V gene's germline CDR1 is SGHNT and CDR2 YENEEA. With 5 bases clipped from V and 3 bases from J, the junction kept 17 bases outside the gene matches. The CDR3 spans 19 residues. In DNA form, the CDR3 reads TGTGCCAGCAGCAGGCAACCCCTCTTACAGGGGGCTAGCTACAATGAGCAGTTCTTC. Translated: CASSRQPLLQGASYNEQFF.

The V call is TRBV2, the J call TRBJ2-7, with 7 nucleotides matching TRBD1. Germline trimming cut 5 bases from V and 1 base from J; bases unmatched to any gene: 8. The germline V gene has CDR1 SNHLY and CDR2 FYNNEI. The CDR3 consists of 15 residues. The CDR3 DNA is TGTGCCAGCAGTTCCGACAGGGTCCCATCCTACGAGCAGTACTTC. The encoded protein is CASSSDRVPSYEQYF.

V is TRBV11-3 and J is TRBJ1-2; a weak D match, TRBD1 (5 bases). CDR1 and CDR2 (germline): SGHNT, YENEEA. V was shortened by 2 bases and J by 6 bases, with 13 bases between the two germline ends. CDR3 length: 14 residues. The CDR3, as DNA: TGTGCCAGCAGCTTACGGCAGGGAAGGGATGGCTACACCTTC. Translation gives CASSLRQGRDGYTF. Looking up the rest from reference TRBV11-3 and TRBJ1-2 gives the full variable domain: EAGVVQSPRYKIIEKKQPVAFWCNPISGHNTLYWYLQNLGQGPELLIRYENEEAVDDSQLPKDRFSAERLKGVDSTLKIQPAELGDSAVYLCASSLRQGRDGYTFGSGTRLTVV.

The chain is built from TRBV5-1 and TRBJ1-2; D call uncertain. CDR1 is SGHRS, CDR2 YFSETQ, per germline. Trimming removed 3 bases from V and 7 bases from J, with 13 bases in between. The CDR3 runs to 13 residues. The CDR3 is CASSSPGEPGYTF. The CDR3 coding sequence is TGCGCCAGCAGCTCTCCCGGGGAGCCTGGCTACACCTTC.

This clone turned up a few times. J is TRBJ1-3 and V is TRBV4-2; TRBD1 aligns across 7 bases. The CDR3 loop spans 14 amino acids. With 4 bases clipped from V and 2 bases from J, the junction kept 2 bases outside the gene matches. The germline V gene has CDR1 LGHNA and CDR2 YNFKEQ. The CDR3 protein is CASSPGTAGNTIYF. The CDR3 DNA reads as TGTGCCAGCAGCCCTGGGACAGCTGGAAACACCATATATTTT.

The chain uses TRBV4-3 and TRBJ2-3; 10 nucleotides line up with TRBD2. There are 16 residues in the CDR3. Germline trimming cut 3 bases from V and 2 bases from J; bases unmatched to any gene: 5. The germline CDR1 and CDR2 sequences are LGHNA and YSLEER. In DNA, the CDR3 is TGCGCCAGCAGCCAGAAAGCGGGAGGGACCACAGATACGCAGTATTTT. Its protein is CASSQKAGGTTDTQYF.

This clone is a singleton in its sample. The V and J genes are TRBV6-2 or TRBV6-3 and TRBJ2-6, with 7 nucleotides matching TRBD1. This CDR3 comprises 18 residues. Per germline, CDR1 MNHEY and CDR2 SVGEGT. Losses at the gene ends were 2 bases for V and 0 bases for J; bases not matched to a gene: 7. The CDR3 sequence is CASSYITGVPSGANVLTF. The CDR3 DNA reads as TGTGCCAGCAGTTACATCACAGGGGTTCCCTCTGGGGCCAACGTCCTGACTTTC.

The V call is TRBV19, the J call TRBJ1-2; 7 positions agree with TRBD1. The V gene end was trimmed by 7 bases and the J gene end by 4 bases; junction bases not matched to a gene: 12. Germline lookup yields CDR1 LNHDA and CDR2 SQIVND (reference sequence). This CDR3 contains 15 residues. As DNA, the CDR3 is TGTGCCAGTACCGAGAGTACAGGGGACGCCTATGGCTACACCTTC. It specifies CASTESTGDAYGYTF.

The chain employs TRBV5-1 and TRBJ2-4; TRBD1 agrees at 7 bases. Germline-derived CDR1 and CDR2 are SGHRS and YFSETQ. This CDR3 region has 14 residues. The J segment lost 8 bases and the V segment lost 2 bases, leaving 7 bases of the junction unmatched. Written as DNA, the CDR3 is TGCGCCAGCAGCTTTCAGGGGGAGAGTGACATTCAGTACTTC. It is translated as CASSFQGESDIQYF.

This rearrangement joins TRBV5-1 to TRBJ2-5; D is uncertain. This CDR3 has 13 amino acids. The germline V gene encodes CDR1 SGHRS and CDR2 YFSETQ. Deletions cut 1 base from V and 4 bases from J, with 8 bases between. The CDR3 coding sequence is TGCGCCAGCAGCTTGAGCCGGGTAGAGACCCAGTACTTC. This codes for CASSLSRVETQYF.

This clone was observed a single time. The rearrangement uses TRBV6-2 or TRBV6-3 and TRBJ2-6; no firm D call. From germline, CDR1 is MNHEY and CDR2 SVGEGT. The CDR3 is 14 amino acids. V was cut by 6 bases and J by 4 bases, with 10 bases left in between. In nucleotides, the CDR3 is TGTGCCAGCAGCTCCCCTCTCGGGGCCAACGTCCTGACTTTC. Its protein is CASSSPLGANVLTF.

The chain carries TRBV19 and TRBJ1-6; 10 positions agree with TRBD1. CDR3 length: 15 amino acids. J was trimmed by 9 bases and V by 4 bases; bases with no gene match: 6. Germline V gene lookup returns CDR1 LNHDA and CDR2 SQIVND (reference sequence). The DNA of the CDR3 is TGTGCCAGTAGTACGAGGAGGACAGGGGGTTCACCCCTCCACTTT. The encoded protein is CASSTRRTGGSPLHF.

The chain recombines TRBV5-5 with TRBJ2-5; perhaps TRBD1 as D (6 bases). This CDR3 is built from 14 residues. Germline values: CDR1 SGHKS, CDR2 YYEKEE (reference sequence). With 4 bases removed from V and 1 base from J, the gap between germline ends came to 11 bases. Here the CDR3 reads CASSARTAQETQYF. The CDR3 nucleotides read TGTGCCAGCAGCGCGCGGACAGCCCAAGAGACCCAGTACTTC.

The chain joins TRBV7-9 to TRBJ1-5, with D possibly matching TRBD1 (5 bases). V shed 5 bases and J shed 9 bases, with 11 bases lying between them. The CDR3 has 12 amino acids. In germline, CDR1 is SEHNR, CDR2 FQNEAQ (reference sequence). This chain's CDR3 is CASSTQDRPQHF. The CDR3, as DNA: TGTGCCAGCAGCACACAGGACCGGCCCCAGCATTTT.

This clone was detected a few times. The sample holds other DNA sequences that translate to the same CDR3. The chain combines TRBV9 with TRBJ1-5; D remains unclear. Per germline, CDR1 SGDLS and CDR2 YYNGEE. The CDR3 runs to 15 residues. The V gene lost 0 bases and the J gene lost 0 bases, with 7 bases spanning the gap. The CDR3 DNA sequence: TGTGCCAGCAGCGTAGGTAGCTATAGCAATCAGCCCCAGCATTTT. Encoded protein: CASSVGSYSNQPQHF.

This chain uses TRBV29-1 with TRBJ1-1; no clear D gene. V was shortened by 6 bases and J by 6 bases, with 17 bases between the two germline ends. Germline lookup yields CDR1 SQVTM and CDR2 ANQGSEA. The CDR3 is 13 residues long. The CDR3 loop is CSVLQSSWPEAFF. The CDR3 nucleotides read TGCAGCGTCTTACAATCCTCGTGGCCTGAAGCTTTCTTT.